The 18 T cell receptor beta chains below all came from one sample that was sequenced in a study of vaccination effects on CD4 cells after COVID-19. After expansion with viral peptide pools in the ViraFEST assay, antigen-specific CD4+ T cells were sequenced. Isolation of CD4+ T cells took place after approximately ten days of culture. Each person got two doses of an mRNA SARS-CoV-2 vaccine, BNT162b2 or mRNA-1273. Repertoires were generated with immunoSEQ multiplex PCR, while TCRdb's copy carries only in-frame clones and drops some. Of 25,000 to 30,000 clones in the sample, over 55% are singletons; the top ten hold 9%. These TCRs are of unknown antigen specificity. The specimen comprised CD4+ T cells from PBMCs cultured with HCoV-NL63 spike peptides, sampled after COVID-19 vaccination. These receptors were collected from a human donor who received a COVID-19 vaccine.

CDR3 in amino acids: CSVDPQGGGYTF. CDR3 sequence (DNA): TGCAGCGTTGATCCACAGGGTGGTGGCTACACCTTC. The rearrangement uses TRBV29-1 and TRBJ1-2, with D perhaps matching TRBD1 (6 bases). V was shortened by 3 bases and J by 7 bases, with 12 bases between the two germline ends. From germline, CDR1 is SQVTM and CDR2 ANQGSEA. This CDR3 comprises 12 residues.

The rearrangement uses TRBV29-1 and TRBJ1-2, with a weak D call TRBD1 (5 bases). Germline-derived CDR1 and CDR2 are SQVTM and ANQGSEA. The CDR3 is made up of 12 amino acids. Trimming shortened V by 8 bases and J by 2 bases, and 12 bases separated the two germline ends. This CDR3 is CSSDTANYGYTF. Here the CDR3 DNA reads TGCAGCTCGGACACCGCCAACTATGGCTACACCTTC.

V and J are TRBV28 and TRBJ1-1; D may be TRBD1 (6 bases). Trimming shortened V by 7 bases and J by 4 bases, and 19 bases separated the two germline ends. The CDR3 length is 15 residues. Germline values: CDR1 MDHEN, CDR2 SYDVKM. The CDR3 coding sequence is TGTGCCAGCACCCCAGGGGACACAAGGTTCACTGAAGCTTTCTTT. Its translation is CASTPGDTRFTEAFF.

This clone was seen a handful of times. The chain couples TRBV28 to TRBJ2-7, with TRBD1 matching over 9 bases. The trim removed 7 bases at V and 1 base at J, leaving 5 bases unmatched. Per the germline V gene, CDR1 is MDHEN and CDR2 is SYDVKM. The CDR3 covers 14 residues. Here the CDR3 DNA reads TGTGCCAGCACTTCTGGGACAGGGTCCTACGAGCAGTACTTC. This translates into CASTSGTGSYEQYF.

The chain is built from TRBV5-1 and TRBJ2-7; the D call may be TRBD1 or TRBD2 (5 bases each). From germline, CDR1 is SGHRS and CDR2 YFSETQ. The CDR3 has 14 residues. V lost 0 bases, J lost 1 base, and 8 bases lay in between. CDR3 sequence: CASSLGDGSYEQYF. In nucleotides, the CDR3 is TGCGCCAGCAGCTTGGGGGACGGTTCCTACGAGCAGTACTTC.

The chain joins TRBV28 to TRBJ1-5, with D uncertain. Germline CDR1 reads MDHEN; CDR2 reads SYDVKM. Trimming cost V 2 bases and J 6 bases, with 14 bases left between them. This CDR3 is 15 amino acids long. The CDR3 DNA reads as TGTGCCAGCAGTTTAGGGCAGGTTGGTTTTCAGCCCCAGCATTTT. Translation: CASSLGQVGFQPQHF.

This clone was seen a single time. This chain links TRBV6-1 with TRBJ1-3, with no clear D. V dropped 2 bases and J dropped 0 bases, with 5 bases sitting between them. The V gene's germline CDR1 is MNHNS and CDR2 SASEGT. The CDR3 runs 14 residues. The CDR3 bases are TGTGCCAGCAGTGAACTTAGCTCTGGAAACACCATATATTTT. Translation gives CASSELSSGNTIYF.

This clone was recorded a few times. J is TRBJ1-1 and V is TRBV14; a weak D match, TRBD1 (5 bases). The CDR3 runs to 13 residues. Germline loops: CDR1 SGHDN, CDR2 FVKESK. The V end was cut by 3 bases, the J end by 4 bases, with 9 bases between. DNA of the CDR3: TGTGCCAGCAGCCAGGGGGGTTTCACTGAAGCTTTCTTT. Protein product: CASSQGGFTEAFF.

V is TRBV5-1 and J is TRBJ2-5; weak D call: TRBD2 (7 bases). V lost 7 bases, J lost 1 base, and 8 bases lay in between. In germline, CDR1 is SGHRS, CDR2 YFSETQ. The CDR3 extends over 12 amino acids. This CDR3 is CASRGAQETQYF. Here the CDR3 DNA reads TGCGCCAGCCGGGGGGCCCAAGAGACCCAGTACTTC.

The rearrangement uses TRBV6-4 and TRBJ2-3; TRBD2 aligns across 14 bases. Germline CDR1 and CDR2: MRHNA and SNTAGT. This CDR3 region has 16 residues. The V segment lost 0 bases and the J segment 4 bases; nucleotides outside the gene matches: 0. CDR3 amino acids: CASSDSTSGGADTQYF. The CDR3 DNA sequence: TGTGCCAGCAGTGACTCGACTAGCGGGGGGGCAGATACGCAGTATTTT.

J is TRBJ2-5 and V is TRBV3-1 (or the pseudogene TRBV3-2), with TRBD2 matching 10 bases. The CDR3 extends over 19 amino acids. V lost 4 bases, J lost 0 bases, and 14 bases stayed unmatched. CDR1 is LGHDT and CDR2 is YNNKEL in the germline V gene (reference sequence). As DNA, the CDR3 is TGTGCCAGCAGCCTCCGACTGGGGCTAGCGGGGGCGTACCAAGAGACCCAGTACTTC. The encoded protein is CASSLRLGLAGAYQETQYF.

CDR3 coding DNA: TGTGCCAGCAGTTTATCACTAGCGGGAGCATACGAGCAGTACTTC. This translates into CASSLSLAGAYEQYF. The chain joins TRBV27 to TRBJ2-7, with 11 bases aligning to TRBD2. The germline V gene encodes CDR1 MNHEY and CDR2 SMNVEV (reference sequence). Germline trimming cut 0 bases from V and 4 bases from J; bases unmatched to any gene: 2. This CDR3 has 15 residues.

This clone was observed a handful of times. The chain employs TRBV19 and TRBJ2-3, with 12 bases lining up with TRBD1. This CDR3 is 19 amino acids long. Germline lookup yields CDR1 LNHDA and CDR2 SQIVND (reference sequence). J lost 2 bases, V lost 6 bases, and 15 bases had no gene match. Here the CDR3 reads CASRPSGTGGVQSTDTQYF. In DNA form, the CDR3 reads TGTGCCAGTAGACCATCCGGGACAGGGGGCGTTCAATCCACAGATACGCAGTATTTT.

The chain combines TRBV9 with TRBJ2-2, with D possibly matching TRBD2 (6 bases). V was trimmed by 0 bases and J by 2 bases, leaving 8 bases between them. This CDR3 contains 15 residues. CDR1 and CDR2 from the germline V gene are SGDLS and YYNGEE. CDR3 sequence reads: CASSVAGVNTGELFF. Written as DNA, the CDR3 is TGTGCCAGCAGCGTAGCGGGGGTAAACACCGGGGAGCTGTTTTTT.

The chain couples TRBV9 to TRBJ2-7; TRBD1 aligns across 10 bases. The CDR3 spans 14 residues. CDR1 is SGDLS, CDR2 YYNGEE, per germline. V lost 3 bases and J lost 2; bases outside the gene matches: 2. CDR3: CASSEGTGAYEQYF. The CDR3 DNA reads as TGTGCCAGCAGCGAGGGGACAGGGGCCTACGAGCAGTACTTC.

The chain joins TRBV3-1 (or the pseudogene TRBV3-2) to TRBJ2-5; 10 bases agree with TRBD2. The junction had 7 bases not matched to a gene; V was cut back by 1 base and J by 5 bases. CDR1 and CDR2 from the germline V gene are LGHDT and YNNKEL (reference sequence). The CDR3 length is 16 residues. The CDR3 nucleotides are TGTGCCAGCAGCCAAGGTTCTAGCGGGGGACGGGAGACCCAGTACTTC. Its protein is CASSQGSSGGRETQYF.

V is TRBV4-1 and J is TRBJ1-3, with a possible D match to TRBD1 (6 bases). The CDR3 is made up of 17 amino acids. Germline loops: CDR1 MGHRA, CDR2 YSYEKL. V gave up 1 base and J gave up 0 bases, with 13 bases separating them. Written as DNA, the CDR3 is TGCGCCAGCAGCCAAGGCGCACAGGGAAACTCTGGAAACACCATATATTTT. Translating it yields CASSQGAQGNSGNTIYF.

This chain uses TRBV6-5 with TRBJ2-6, with unresolved D. The V and J ends lost 6 bases and 1 base respectively, with 10 bases between them. This CDR3 is built from 15 residues. In germline, CDR1 is MNHEY, CDR2 SVGAGI. CDR3: CASSPNRSGANVLTF. The CDR3 DNA reads as TGTGCCAGCAGCCCGAATAGGTCTGGGGCCAACGTCCTGACTTTC.